This TCR beta chain stems from a study of T cell repertoires in cytomegalovirus infection. The germline V gene encodes CDR1 WSHSY and CDR2 SAAADI. The CDR3 covers 21 residues. The V segment lost 4 bases and the J segment 0 bases; nucleotides outside the gene matches: 23. This clonotype was counted only a few times. Its antigen is not known. Each CDR3 protein gets one entry after TCRdb re-called the reads with MiXCR. Here the sample spans about 180,000 distinct CDR3 sequences, 20% to 25% being singletons. This material consisted of CD8+ T cells from cultured PBMCs, taken from culture after CMV antigen stimulation. The receptor was derived from a human donor in good health (CMV status not recorded). Some clones in this sample may be carry-over from other donors' samples. The chain recombines TRBV10-2 with TRBJ1-2; 7 positions match TRBD1. CDR3: CASSGAIPGTDLKSANYGYTF. Here the CDR3 DNA reads TGCGCCAGCAGTGGCGCAATACCCGGGACAGACCTAAAATCAGCTAACTATGGCTACACCTTC.